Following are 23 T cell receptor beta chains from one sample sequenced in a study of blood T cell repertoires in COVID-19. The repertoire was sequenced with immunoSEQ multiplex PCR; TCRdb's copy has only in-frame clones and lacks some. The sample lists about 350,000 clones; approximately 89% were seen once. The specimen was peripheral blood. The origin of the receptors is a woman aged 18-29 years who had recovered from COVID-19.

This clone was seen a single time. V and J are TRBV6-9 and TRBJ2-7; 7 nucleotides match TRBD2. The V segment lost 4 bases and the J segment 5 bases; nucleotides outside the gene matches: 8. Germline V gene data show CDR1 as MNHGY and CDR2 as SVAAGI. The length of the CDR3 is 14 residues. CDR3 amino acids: CASSSRRESHEQYV. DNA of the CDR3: TGTGCCAGCAGTTCCCGGCGGGAGTCCCACGAGCAGTACGTC.

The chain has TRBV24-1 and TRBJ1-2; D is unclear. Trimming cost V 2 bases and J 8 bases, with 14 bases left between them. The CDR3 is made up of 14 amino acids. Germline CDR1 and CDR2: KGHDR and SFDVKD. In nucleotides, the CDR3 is TGTGCCACCAGTGATTCTCGGAACCGACTCGGCTACACCTTC. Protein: CATSDSRNRLGYTF.

CDR3 bases: TGTGCCAGCAGTCCCGGGACAGGGTACTATGGCTACACCTTC. Its protein is CASSPGTGYYGYTF. The chain is built from TRBV6-5 and TRBJ1-2; 9 nucleotides match TRBD1. Per the germline V gene, CDR1 is MNHEY and CDR2 is SVGAGI. V shed 5 bases, J shed 3 bases, and the junction held 4 bases outside the gene matches. CDR3 size: 14 residues.

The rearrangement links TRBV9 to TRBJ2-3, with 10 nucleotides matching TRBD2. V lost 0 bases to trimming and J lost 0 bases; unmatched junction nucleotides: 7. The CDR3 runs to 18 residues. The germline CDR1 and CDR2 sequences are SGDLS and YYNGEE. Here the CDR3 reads CASSVVAGTSESTDTQYF. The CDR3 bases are TGTGCCAGCAGCGTAGTGGCGGGGACTAGCGAGAGCACAGATACGCAGTATTTT. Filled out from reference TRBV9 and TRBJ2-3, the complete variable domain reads DSGVTQTPKHLITATGQRVTLRCSPRSGDLSVYWYQQSLDQGLQFLIQYYNGEERAKGNILERFSAQQFPDLHSELNLSSLELGDSALYFCASSVVAGTSESTDTQYFGPGTRLTVL.

CDR3 sequence reads: CAWRLKGTGSRQPQHF. The CDR3 nucleotides are TGTGCCTGGAGGCTGAAAGGGACAGGGAGTAGGCAGCCCCAGCATTTT. The chain joins TRBV30 to TRBJ1-5, with 9 bases fitting TRBD1. This CDR3 has 16 amino acids. Per the germline V gene, CDR1 is GTSNPN and CDR2 is SVGIG (reference sequence). V dropped 3 bases and J dropped 7; count of bases not matched to a gene: 13.

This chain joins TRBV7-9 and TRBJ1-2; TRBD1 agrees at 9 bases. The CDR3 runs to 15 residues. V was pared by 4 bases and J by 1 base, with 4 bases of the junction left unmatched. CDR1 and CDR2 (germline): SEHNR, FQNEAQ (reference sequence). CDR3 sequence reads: CASSSRTGVNYGYTF. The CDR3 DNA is TGTGCCAGCAGCTCCCGGACAGGGGTTAACTATGGCTACACCTTC.

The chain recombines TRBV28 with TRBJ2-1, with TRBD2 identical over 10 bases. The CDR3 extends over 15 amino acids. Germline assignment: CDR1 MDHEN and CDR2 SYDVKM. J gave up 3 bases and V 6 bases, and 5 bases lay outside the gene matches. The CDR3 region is CASRPGLASYNEQFF. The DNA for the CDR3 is TGTGCCAGCAGACCGGGACTAGCGAGCTACAATGAGCAGTTCTTC.

The CDR3: CAWNGGSNEQFF. CDR3 nucleotide sequence: TGTGCCTGGAATGGGGGCTCCAATGAGCAGTTCTTC. The chain carries TRBV30 and TRBJ2-1, with D perhaps TRBD1 (6 bases). Germline V gene lookup returns CDR1 GTSNPN and CDR2 SVGIG (reference sequence). V lost 4 bases and J 6 bases, leaving 10 bases between the germline ends. The CDR3 is made up of 12 amino acids.

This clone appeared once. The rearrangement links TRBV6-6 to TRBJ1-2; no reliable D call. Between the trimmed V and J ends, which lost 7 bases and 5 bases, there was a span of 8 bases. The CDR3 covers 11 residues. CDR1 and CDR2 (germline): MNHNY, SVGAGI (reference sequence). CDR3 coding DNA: TGTGCCAGCATCACATCTTATGGCTACACCTTC. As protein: CASITSYGYTF.

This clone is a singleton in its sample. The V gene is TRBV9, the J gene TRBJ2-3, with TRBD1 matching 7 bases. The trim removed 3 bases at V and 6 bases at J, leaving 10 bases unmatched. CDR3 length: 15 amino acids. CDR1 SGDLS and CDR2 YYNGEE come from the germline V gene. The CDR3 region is CASSDRGDRLDTQYF. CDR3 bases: TGTGCCAGCAGCGACAGGGGCGACCGATTGGATACGCAGTATTTT.

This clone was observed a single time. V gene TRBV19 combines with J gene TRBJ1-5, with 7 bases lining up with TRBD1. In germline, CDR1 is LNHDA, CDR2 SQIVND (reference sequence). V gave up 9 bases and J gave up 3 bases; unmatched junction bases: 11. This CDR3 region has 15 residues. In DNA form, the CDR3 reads TGTGCCAGCCGTACCCCGGGACAGAACAATCAGCCCCAGCATTTT. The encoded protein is CASRTPGQNNQPQHF.

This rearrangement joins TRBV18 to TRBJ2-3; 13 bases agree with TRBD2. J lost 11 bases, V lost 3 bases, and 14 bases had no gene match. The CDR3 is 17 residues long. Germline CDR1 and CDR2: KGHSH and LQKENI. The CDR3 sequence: CASSPTPGLAGNWGQYF. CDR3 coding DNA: TGTGCCAGCTCACCGACGCCGGGACTAGCGGGAAATTGGGGGCAGTATTTT.

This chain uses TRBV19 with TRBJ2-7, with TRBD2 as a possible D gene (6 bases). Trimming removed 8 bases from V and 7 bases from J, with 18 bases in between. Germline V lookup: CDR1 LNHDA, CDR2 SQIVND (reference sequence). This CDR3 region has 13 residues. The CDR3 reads CASAKRGAGEQYV. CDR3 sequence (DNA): TGTGCCAGTGCGAAGCGCGGGGCGGGGGAGCAGTACGTC.

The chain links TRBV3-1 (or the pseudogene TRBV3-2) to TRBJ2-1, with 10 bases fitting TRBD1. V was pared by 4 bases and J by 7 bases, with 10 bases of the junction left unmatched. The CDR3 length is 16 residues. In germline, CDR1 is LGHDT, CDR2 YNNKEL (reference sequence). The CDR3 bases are TGTGCCAGCAGCCGGCTAATTGGGACAGGGGTAAATGAGCAGTTCTTC. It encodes CASSRLIGTGVNEQFF.

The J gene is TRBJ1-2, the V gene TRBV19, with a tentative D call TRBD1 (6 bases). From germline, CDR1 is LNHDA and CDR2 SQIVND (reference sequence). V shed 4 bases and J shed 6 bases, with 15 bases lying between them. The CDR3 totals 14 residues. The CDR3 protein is CASSRAGEFDGYTF. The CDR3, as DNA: TGTGCCAGTAGTAGGGCAGGGGAGTTCGATGGCTACACCTTC.

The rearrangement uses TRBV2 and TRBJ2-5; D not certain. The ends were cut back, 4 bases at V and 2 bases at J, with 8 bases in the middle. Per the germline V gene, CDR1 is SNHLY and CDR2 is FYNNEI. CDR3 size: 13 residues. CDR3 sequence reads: CASSVYGQETQYF. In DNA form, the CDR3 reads TGTGCCAGCAGTGTATACGGGCAAGAGACCCAGTACTTC. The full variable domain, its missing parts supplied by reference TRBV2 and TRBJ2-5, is EPEVTQTPSHQVTQMGQEVILRCVPISNHLYFYWYRQILGQKVEFLVSFYNNEISEKSEIFDDQFSVERPDGSNFTLKIRSTKLEDSAMYFCASSVYGQETQYFGPGTRLLVL.

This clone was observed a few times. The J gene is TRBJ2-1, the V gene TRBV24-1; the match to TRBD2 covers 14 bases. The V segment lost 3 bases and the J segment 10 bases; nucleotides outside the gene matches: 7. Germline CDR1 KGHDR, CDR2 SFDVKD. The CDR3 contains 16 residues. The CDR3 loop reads CATSDPGLAGVGEQFF. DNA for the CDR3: TGTGCCACCAGTGATCCGGGACTAGCGGGAGTCGGCGAGCAGTTCTTC.

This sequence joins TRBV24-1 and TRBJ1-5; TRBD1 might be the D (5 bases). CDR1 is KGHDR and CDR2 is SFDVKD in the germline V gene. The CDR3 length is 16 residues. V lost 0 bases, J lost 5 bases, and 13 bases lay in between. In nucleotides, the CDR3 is TGTGCCACCAGTGATTTGTCGGGCGAAGGGGATCAGCCCCAGCATTTT. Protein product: CATSDLSGEGDQPQHF.

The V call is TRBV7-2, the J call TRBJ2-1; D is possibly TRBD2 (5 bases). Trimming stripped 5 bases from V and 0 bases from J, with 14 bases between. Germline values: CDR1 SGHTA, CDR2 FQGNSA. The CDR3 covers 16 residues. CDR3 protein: CASSASGPSSYNEQFF. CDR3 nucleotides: TGTGCCAGCAGCGCCAGCGGCCCGAGCTCCTACAATGAGCAGTTCTTC. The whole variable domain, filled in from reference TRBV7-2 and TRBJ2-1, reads GAGVSQSPSNKVTEKGKDVELRCDPISGHTALYWYRQSLGQGLEFLIYFQGNSAPDKSGLPSDRFSAERTGGSVSTLTIQRTQQEDSAVYLCASSASGPSSYNEQFFGPGTRLTVL.

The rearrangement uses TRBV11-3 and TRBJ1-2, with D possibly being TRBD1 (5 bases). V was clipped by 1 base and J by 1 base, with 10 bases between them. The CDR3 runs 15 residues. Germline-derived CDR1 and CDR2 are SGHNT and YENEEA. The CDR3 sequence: CASSLAPGFNYGYTF. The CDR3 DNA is TGTGCCAGCAGCTTAGCCCCAGGGTTTAACTATGGCTACACCTTC.

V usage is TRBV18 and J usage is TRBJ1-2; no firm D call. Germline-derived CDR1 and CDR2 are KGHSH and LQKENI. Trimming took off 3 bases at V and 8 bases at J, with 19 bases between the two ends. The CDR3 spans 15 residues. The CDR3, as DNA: TGTGCCAGCTCACCTGGGCTCGGTGTGGAGGAGGGCTACACCTTC. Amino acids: CASSPGLGVEEGYTF.

Here the CDR3 DNA reads TGTGCCAGCAATGAGAAGGAGGGTTCACCCCTCCACTTT. This encodes CASNEKEGSPLHF. This rearrangement joins TRBV2 to TRBJ1-6; D is uncertain. CDR3 size: 13 residues. Germline V gene sequence: CDR1 SNHLY, CDR2 FYNNEI. V was shortened by 7 bases and J by 9 bases, with 13 bases between the two germline ends.

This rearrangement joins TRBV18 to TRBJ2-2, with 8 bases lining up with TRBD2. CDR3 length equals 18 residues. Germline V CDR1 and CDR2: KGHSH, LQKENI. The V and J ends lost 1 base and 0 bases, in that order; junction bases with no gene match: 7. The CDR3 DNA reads TGTGCCAGCTCACCACGGGCAGCGGGGGCAACGAACACCGGGGAGCTGTTTTTT. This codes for CASSPRAAGATNTGELFF.